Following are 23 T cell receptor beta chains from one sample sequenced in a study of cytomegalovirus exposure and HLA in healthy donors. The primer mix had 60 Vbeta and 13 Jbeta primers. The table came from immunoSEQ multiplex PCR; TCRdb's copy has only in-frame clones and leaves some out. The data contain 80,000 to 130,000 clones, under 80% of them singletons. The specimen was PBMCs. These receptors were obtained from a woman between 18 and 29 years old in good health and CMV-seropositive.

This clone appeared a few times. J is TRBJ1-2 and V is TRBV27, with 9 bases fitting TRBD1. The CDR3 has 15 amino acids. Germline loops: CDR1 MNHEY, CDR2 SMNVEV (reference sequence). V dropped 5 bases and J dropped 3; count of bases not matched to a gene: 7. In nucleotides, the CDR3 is TGTGCCAGCAGTGCCGGGACAGGGTTCGACTATGGCTACACCTTC. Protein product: CASSAGTGFDYGYTF.

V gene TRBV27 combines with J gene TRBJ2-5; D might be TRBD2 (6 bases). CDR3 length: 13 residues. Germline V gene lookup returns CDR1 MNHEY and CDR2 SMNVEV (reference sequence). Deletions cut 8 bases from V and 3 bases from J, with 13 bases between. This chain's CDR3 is CASSKRREETQYF. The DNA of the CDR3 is TGTGCCAGCTCTAAGAGGAGGGAAGAGACCCAGTACTTC.

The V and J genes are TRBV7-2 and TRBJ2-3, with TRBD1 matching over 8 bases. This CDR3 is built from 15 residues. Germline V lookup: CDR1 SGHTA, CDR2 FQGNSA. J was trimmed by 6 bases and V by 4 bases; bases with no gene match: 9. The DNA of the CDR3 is TGTGCCAGCAGCTCTCCTAGGACAGGGTGGGATACGCAGTATTTT. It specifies CASSSPRTGWDTQYF.

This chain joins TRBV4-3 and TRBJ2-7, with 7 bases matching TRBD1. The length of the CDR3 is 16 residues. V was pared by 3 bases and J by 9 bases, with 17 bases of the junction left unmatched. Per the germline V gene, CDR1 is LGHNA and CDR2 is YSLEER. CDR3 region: CASSHTATGPNSGQYF. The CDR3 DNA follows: TGCGCCAGCAGCCACACAGCGACAGGGCCGAACTCAGGGCAGTACTTC.

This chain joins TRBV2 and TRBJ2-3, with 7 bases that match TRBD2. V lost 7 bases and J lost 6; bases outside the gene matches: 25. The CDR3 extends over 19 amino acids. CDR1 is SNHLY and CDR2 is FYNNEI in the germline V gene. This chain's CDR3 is CASIGTTTGDTQRQDTQYF. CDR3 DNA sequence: TGTGCCAGCATCGGGACTACAACTGGGGATACGCAGCGACAGGATACGCAGTATTTT.

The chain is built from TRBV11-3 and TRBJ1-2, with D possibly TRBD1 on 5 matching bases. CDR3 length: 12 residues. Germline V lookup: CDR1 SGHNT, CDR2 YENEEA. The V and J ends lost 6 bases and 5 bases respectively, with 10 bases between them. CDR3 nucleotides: TGTGCCAGCAGTCAACAGGAATATGGCTACACCTTC. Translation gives CASSQQEYGYTF.

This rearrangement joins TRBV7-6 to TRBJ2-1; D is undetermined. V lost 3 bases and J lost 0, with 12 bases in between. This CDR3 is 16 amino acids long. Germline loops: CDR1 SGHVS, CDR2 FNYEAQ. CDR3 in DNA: TGTGCCAGCAGCTTTGGCGGCTCCAGCTCCTACAATGAGCAGTTCTTC. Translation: CASSFGGSSSYNEQFF.

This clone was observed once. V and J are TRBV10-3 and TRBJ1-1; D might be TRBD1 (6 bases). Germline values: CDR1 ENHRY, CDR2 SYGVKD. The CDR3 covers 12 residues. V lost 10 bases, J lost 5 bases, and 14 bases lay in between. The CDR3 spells CATRQGTTEAFF. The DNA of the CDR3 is TGTGCCACCCGGCAGGGGACAACTGAAGCTTTCTTT.

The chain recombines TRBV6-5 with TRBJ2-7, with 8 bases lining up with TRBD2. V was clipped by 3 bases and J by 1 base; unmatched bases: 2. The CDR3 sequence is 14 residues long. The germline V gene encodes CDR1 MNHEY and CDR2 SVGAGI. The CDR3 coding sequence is TGTGCCAGCAGTTATGGGACTAGTTCCTACGAGCAGTACTTC. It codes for CASSYGTSSYEQYF.

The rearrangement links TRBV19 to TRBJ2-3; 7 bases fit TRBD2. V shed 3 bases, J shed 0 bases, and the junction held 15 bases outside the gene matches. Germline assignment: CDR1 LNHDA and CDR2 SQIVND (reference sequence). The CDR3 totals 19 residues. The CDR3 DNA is TGTGCCAGTAGTATTTGGAGGGACGCTAGCGGCCCTAGCACAGATACGCAGTATTTT. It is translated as CASSIWRDASGPSTDTQYF.

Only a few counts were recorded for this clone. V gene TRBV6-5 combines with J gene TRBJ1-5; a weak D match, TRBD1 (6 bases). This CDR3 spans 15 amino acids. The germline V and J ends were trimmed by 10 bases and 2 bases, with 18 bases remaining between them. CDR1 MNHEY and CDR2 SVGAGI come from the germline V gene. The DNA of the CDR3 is TGTGCCACCAAACGACAGGCCTGGGGCAATCAGCCCCAGCATTTT. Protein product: CATKRQAWGNQPQHF.

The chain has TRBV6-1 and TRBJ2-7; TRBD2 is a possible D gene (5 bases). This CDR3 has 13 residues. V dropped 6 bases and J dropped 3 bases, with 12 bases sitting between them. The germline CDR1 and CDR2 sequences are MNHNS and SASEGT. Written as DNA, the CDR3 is TGTGCCAGCAGACGGGGAGAATTCTACGAGCAGTACTTC. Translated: CASRRGEFYEQYF.

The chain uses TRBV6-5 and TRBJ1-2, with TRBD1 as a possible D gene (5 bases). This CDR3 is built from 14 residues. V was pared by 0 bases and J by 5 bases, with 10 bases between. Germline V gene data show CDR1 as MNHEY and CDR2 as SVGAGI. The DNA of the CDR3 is TGTGCCAGCAGTTACTCGGGGCCCCGTTATGGCTACACCTTC. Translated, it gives CASSYSGPRYGYTF.

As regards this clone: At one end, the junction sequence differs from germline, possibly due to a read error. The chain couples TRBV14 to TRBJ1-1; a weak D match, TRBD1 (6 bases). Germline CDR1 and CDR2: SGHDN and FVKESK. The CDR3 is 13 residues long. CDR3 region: CASSLTGNSEAFF. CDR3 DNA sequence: TGTGCCAGCAGCCTTACAGGGAACTCTGAAGCTTTCTTT.

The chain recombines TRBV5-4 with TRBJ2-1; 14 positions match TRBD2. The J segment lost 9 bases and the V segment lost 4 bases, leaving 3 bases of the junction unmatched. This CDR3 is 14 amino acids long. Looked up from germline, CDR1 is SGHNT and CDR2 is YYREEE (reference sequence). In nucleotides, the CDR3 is TGTGCCAGCAGCCCTGGACTAGCGGGAGGTGAGCAGTTCTTC. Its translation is CASSPGLAGGEQFF.

Here the CDR3 DNA reads TGTGCCAGCTCACGAGAGAGTTCTGCTGAAGCTTTCTTT. Protein sequence: CASSRESSAEAFF. The rearrangement uses TRBV18 and TRBJ1-1; D is uncertain. From germline, CDR1 is KGHSH and CDR2 LQKENI. CDR3 length equals 13 residues. V was trimmed by 4 bases and J by 6 bases, leaving 12 bases between them.

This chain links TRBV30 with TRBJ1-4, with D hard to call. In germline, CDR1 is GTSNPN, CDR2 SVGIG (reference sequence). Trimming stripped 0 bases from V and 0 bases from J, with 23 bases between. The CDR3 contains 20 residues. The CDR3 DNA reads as TGTGCCTGGAGTGTACAGCGGCCCAGGCGCGACCGGGCAACTAATGAAAAACTGTTTTTT. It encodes CAWSVQRPRRDRATNEKLFF.

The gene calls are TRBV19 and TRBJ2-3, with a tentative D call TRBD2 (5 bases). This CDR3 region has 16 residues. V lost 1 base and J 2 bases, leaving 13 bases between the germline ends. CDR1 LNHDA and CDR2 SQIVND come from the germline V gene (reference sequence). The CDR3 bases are TGTGCCAGTAGTATAGGGAAGCGGAGTTCCACAGATACGCAGTATTTT. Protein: CASSIGKRSSTDTQYF.

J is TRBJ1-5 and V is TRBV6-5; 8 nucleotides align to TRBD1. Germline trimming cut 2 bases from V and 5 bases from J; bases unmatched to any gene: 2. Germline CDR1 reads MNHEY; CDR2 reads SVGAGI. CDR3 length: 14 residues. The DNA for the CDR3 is TGTGCCAGCAGTTACAACAGGGGGGATCAGCCCCAGCATTTT. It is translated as CASSYNRGDQPQHF.

The CDR3 is CASSYSVGGSEQFF. DNA for the CDR3: TGTGCCAGCAGTTACTCGGTGGGAGGGTCTGAGCAGTTCTTC. The chain uses TRBV6-5 and TRBJ2-1; TRBD2 agrees at 7 bases. Germline V CDR1 and CDR2: MNHEY, SVGAGI. This CDR3 contains 14 residues. Trimming cost V 0 bases and J 9 bases; bases outside gene matches: 5.

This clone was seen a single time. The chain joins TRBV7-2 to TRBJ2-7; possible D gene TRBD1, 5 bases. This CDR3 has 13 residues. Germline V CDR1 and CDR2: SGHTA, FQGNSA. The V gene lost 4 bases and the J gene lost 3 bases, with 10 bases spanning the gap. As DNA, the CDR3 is TGTGCCAGCAGCTCGACAGCAAACTACGAGCAGTACTTC. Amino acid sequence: CASSSTANYEQYF.

DNA for the CDR3: TGTGCCAGCAGTTATTTGAGGCTTCGGACTGAAGCTTTCTTT. Encoded protein: CASSYLRLRTEAFF. The rearrangement joins TRBV6-6 to TRBJ1-1; D ambiguous. The CDR3 runs 14 residues. Germline CDR1 is MNHNY and CDR2 is SVGAGI (reference sequence). The V end lost 3 bases, the J end lost 5 bases, and 13 bases lay between the germline ends.

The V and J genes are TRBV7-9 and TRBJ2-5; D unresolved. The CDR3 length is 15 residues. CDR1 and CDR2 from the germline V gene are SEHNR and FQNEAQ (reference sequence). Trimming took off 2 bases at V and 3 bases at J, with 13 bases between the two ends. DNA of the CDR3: TGTGCCAGCAGCTTACGAGACAAGCAAGAAGAGACCCAGTACTTC. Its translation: CASSLRDKQEETQYF.